The following is a TCR beta chain sequence with its context. This sample stems from a study of graft-versus-host responses after intestinal transplantation. The CDR3 length is 15 residues. Trimming removed 1 base from V and 4 bases from J, with 13 bases in between. From germline, CDR1 is SGHAT and CDR2 FQNNGV. Generated by immunoSEQ multiplex PCR, the TCRdb table keeps only in-frame clones and is missing some. Of tens of thousands of clones in the sample, around 83% are singletons; the top ten hold about 3.5%. Source: PBMCs, taken roughly 34 months after transplant. This receptor was obtained from a human patient who received an intestinal transplant, so some T cells may come from the graft donor. V gene TRBV11-2 combines with J gene TRBJ1-2; D perhaps matches TRBD1 (6 bases). The CDR3: CASSLGSRGLYGYTF. In nucleotides, the CDR3 is TGTGCCAGCAGCTTAGGTTCCAGGGGCCTCTATGGCTACACCTTC. The whole variable domain, remainder taken from reference TRBV11-2 and TRBJ1-2, is EAGVAQSPRYKIIEKRQSVAFWCNPISGHATLYWYQQILGQGPKLLIQFQNNGVVDDSQLPKDRFSAERLKGVDSTLKIQPAKLEDSAVYLCASSLGSRGLYGYTFGSGTRLTVV.